This T cell receptor beta chain was sequenced during a study of blood T cell repertoires in COVID-19. As for the study in general: Specimens from acute and convalescent COVID-19 originated in the United States, Italy and Spain. T cells, B-cell-depleted T cells, or PBMCs supplied cDNA or gDNA.

Original processing notes: Scientists estimated how many nucleated cells there were by amplifying reference gene primers. Using immunoSEQ multiplex PCR, the repertoire was profiled, and TCRdb retains in-frame clones only, with some absent. For V, J and clone size, that table is used; D and trimming come from the DNA. This table has around 130,000 clones, about 82% appearing once. This CDR3 contains 20 residues. This clone was seen a single time. This clonotype was obtained from a man aged 50 or older with acute or convalescent COVID-19. The chain carries TRBV21-1 and TRBJ2-3; the tabulated D call, TRBD1, remains unverified against the DNA. TRBV21-1 is a known pseudogene. The sequenced sample was peripheral blood. The CDR3 region is CASSKRLYRSNHQSTDTQYF. The CDR3 DNA sequence: TGTGCCAGCAGCAAAAGGTTATACAGGTCGAACCACCAAAGCACAGATACGCAGTATTTT.